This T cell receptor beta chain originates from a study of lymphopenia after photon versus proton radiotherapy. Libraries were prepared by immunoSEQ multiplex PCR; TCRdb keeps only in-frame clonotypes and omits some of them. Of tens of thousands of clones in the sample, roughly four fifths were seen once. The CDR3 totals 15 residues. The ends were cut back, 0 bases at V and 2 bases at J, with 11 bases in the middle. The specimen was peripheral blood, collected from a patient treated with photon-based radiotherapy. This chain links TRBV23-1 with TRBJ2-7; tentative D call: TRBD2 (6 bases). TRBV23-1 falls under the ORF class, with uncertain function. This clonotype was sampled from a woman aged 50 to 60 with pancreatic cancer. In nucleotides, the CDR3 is TGCGCCAGCAGTCAATCGTGGAGGGACGCCTACGAGCAGTACTTC. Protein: CASSQSWRDAYEQYF.